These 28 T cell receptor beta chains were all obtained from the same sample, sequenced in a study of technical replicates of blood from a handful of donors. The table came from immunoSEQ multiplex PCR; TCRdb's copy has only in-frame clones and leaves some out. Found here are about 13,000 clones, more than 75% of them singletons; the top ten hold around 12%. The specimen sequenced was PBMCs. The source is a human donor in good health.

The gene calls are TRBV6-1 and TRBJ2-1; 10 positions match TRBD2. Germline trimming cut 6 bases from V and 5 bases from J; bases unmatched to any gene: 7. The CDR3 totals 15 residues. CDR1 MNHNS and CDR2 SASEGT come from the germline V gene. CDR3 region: CASRGASGRHNEQFF. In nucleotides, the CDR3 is TGTGCCAGCAGGGGAGCTAGCGGGAGACACAATGAGCAGTTCTTC.

In DNA form, the CDR3 reads TGTGCCATCAGTGTTGGGCTAGCGGGAGAGGGGAACATTCAGTACTTC. Amino acids: CAISVGLAGEGNIQYF. This chain links TRBV10-3 with TRBJ2-4; 10 bases are a match to TRBD2. Trimming took 4 bases from V and 7 from J; bases not matched to a gene: 10. The CDR3 is 16 residues long. Germline loops: CDR1 ENHRY, CDR2 SYGVKD.

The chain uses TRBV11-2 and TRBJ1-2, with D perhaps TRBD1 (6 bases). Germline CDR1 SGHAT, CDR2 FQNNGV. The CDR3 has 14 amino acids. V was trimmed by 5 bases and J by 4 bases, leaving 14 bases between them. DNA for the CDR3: TGTGCCAGCAGCCCCGCGGGGGGCGGCTATGGCTACACCTTC. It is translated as CASSPAGGGYGYTF.

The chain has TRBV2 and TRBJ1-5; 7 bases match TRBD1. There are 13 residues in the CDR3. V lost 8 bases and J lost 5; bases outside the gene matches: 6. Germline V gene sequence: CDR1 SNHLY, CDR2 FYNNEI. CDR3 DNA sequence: TGTGCCAGCCATGACAGGGTCTATCAGCCCCAGCATTTT. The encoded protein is CASHDRVYQPQHF.

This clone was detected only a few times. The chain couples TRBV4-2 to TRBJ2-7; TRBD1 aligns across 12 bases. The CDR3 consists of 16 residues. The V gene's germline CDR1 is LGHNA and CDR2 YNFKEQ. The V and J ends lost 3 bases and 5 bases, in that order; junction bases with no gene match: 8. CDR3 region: CASSHSPGQGADEQYF. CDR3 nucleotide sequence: TGTGCCAGCAGCCACTCACCGGGACAGGGGGCCGACGAGCAGTACTTC.

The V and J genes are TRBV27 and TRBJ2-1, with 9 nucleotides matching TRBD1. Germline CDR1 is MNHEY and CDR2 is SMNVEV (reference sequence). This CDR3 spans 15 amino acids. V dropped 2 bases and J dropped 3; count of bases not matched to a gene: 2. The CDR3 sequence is CASSLTGGGYNEQFF. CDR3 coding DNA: TGTGCCAGCAGTTTAACAGGGGGCGGCTACAATGAGCAGTTCTTC.

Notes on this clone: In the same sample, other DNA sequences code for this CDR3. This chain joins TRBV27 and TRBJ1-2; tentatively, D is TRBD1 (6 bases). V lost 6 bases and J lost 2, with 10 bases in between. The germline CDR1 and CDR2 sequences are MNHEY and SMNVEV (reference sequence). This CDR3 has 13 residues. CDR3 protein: CASSLQGNYGYTF. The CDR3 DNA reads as TGTGCCAGCAGCCTTCAGGGGAACTATGGCTACACCTTC.

The CDR3 nucleotides are TGTGCCAGCAGCTTGGTGGGACTCCCTGGCGAGCAGTACTTC. This sequence encodes CASSLVGLPGEQYF. This chain uses TRBV5-6 with TRBJ2-7; D is perhaps TRBD2 (6 bases). Germline values: CDR1 SGHDT, CDR2 YYEEEE. Trimming took off 0 bases at V and 6 bases at J, with 13 bases between the two ends. CDR3 length: 14 amino acids.

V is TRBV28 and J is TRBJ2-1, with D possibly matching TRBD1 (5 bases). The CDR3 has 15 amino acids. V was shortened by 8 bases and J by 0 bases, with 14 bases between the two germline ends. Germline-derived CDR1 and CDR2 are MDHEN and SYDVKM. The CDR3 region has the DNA TGTGCCAGCGTTATCAGGACAACCTCCTACAATGAGCAGTTCTTC. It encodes CASVIRTTSYNEQFF.

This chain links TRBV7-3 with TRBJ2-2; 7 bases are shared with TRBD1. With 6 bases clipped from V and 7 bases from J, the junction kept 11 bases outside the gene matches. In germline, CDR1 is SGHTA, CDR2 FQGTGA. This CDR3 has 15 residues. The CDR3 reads CASRPRGGEGGELFF. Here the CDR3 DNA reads TGTGCCAGCAGACCACGAGGGGGCGAGGGCGGGGAGCTGTTTTTT.

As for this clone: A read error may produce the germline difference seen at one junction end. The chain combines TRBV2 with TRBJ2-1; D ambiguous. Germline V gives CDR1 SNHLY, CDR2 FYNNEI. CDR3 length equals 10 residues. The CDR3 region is CASSEYELLF. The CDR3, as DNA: TGTGCCAGCAGCGAATACGAACTACTCTTC.

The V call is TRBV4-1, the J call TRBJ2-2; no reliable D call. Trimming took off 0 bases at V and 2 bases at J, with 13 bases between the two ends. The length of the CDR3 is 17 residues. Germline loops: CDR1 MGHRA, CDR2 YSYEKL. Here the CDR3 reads CASSQDLRHLNTGELFF. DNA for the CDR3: TGCGCCAGCAGCCAAGACTTGAGACACCTCAACACCGGGGAGCTGTTTTTT.

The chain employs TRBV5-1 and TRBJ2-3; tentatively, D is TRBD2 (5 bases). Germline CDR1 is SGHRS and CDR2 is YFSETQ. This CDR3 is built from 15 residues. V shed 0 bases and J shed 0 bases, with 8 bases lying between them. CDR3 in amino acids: CASSLDSGSTDTQYF. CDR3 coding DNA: TGCGCCAGCAGCTTGGATTCGGGGAGCACAGATACGCAGTATTTT.

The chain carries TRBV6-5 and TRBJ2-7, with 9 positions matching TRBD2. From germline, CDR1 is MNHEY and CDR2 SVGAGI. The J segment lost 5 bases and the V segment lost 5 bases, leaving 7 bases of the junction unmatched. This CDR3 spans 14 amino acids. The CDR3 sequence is CASSQSGRLDEQYF. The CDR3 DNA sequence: TGTGCCAGCAGTCAAAGCGGGAGGCTGGACGAGCAGTACTTC.

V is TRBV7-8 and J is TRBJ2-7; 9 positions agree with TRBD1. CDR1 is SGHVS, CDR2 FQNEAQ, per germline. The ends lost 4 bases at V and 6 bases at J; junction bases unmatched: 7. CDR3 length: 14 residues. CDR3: CASSSNRGRAEQYF. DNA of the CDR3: TGTGCCAGCAGCTCGAACAGGGGGCGGGCCGAGCAGTACTTC.

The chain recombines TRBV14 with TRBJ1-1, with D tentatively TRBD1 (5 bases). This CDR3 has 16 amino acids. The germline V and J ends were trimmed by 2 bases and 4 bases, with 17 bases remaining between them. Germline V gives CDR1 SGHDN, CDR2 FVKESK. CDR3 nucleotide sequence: TGTGCCAGCAGCCAAAGGACCGAAGGGAGGGGCACTGAAGCTTTCTTT. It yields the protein CASSQRTEGRGTEAFF.

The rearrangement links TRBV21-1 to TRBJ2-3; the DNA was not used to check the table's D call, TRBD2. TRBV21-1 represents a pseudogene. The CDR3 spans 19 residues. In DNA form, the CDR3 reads TGTGCCAGCAGCAAAGCGCGGGGACTAGCGGGTTTTAGCACAGATACGCAGTATTTT. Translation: CASSKARGLAGFSTDTQYF.

CDR3 coding DNA: TGTGCCAGCAGTTTAGGAGGGTCATATGGCTACACCTTC. This sequence encodes CASSLGGSYGYTF. The rearrangement links TRBV28 to TRBJ1-2; D call uncertain. The germline gives CDR1 MDHEN, CDR2 SYDVKM. CDR3 length: 13 amino acids. Trimming cost V 2 bases and J 5 bases, with 9 bases left between them.

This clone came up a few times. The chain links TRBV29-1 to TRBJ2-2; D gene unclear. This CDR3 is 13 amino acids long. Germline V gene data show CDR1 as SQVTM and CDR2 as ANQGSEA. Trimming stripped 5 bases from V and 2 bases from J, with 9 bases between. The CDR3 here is CSVLGPNTGELFF. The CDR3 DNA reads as TGCAGCGTTTTGGGCCCTAACACCGGGGAGCTGTTTTTT.

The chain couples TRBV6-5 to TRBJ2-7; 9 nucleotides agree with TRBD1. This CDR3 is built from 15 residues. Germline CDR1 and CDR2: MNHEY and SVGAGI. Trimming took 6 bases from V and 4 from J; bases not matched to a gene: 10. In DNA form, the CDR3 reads TGTGCCAGCAGCATCACCGGGACAGGGCAGTACGAGCAGTACTTC. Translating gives CASSITGTGQYEQYF.

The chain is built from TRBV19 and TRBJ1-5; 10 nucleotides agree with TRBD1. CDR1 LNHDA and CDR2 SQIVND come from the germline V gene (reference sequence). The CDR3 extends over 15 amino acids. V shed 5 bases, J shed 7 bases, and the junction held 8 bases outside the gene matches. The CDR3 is CASSLGQGVEQPQHF. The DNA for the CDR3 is TGTGCCAGTAGTCTCGGACAGGGGGTTGAGCAGCCCCAGCATTTT.

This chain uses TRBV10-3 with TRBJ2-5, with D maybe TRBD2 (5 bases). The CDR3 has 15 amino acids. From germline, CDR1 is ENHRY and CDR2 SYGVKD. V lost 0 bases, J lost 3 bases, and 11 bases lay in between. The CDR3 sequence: CAISESASRKETQYF. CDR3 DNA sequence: TGTGCCATCAGTGAGTCGGCTAGCAGAAAAGAGACCCAGTACTTC.

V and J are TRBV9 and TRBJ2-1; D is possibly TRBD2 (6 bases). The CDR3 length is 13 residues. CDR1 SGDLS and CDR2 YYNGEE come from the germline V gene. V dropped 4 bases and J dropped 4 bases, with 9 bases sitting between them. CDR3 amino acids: CASSLGSYNEQFF. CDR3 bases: TGTGCCAGCAGCCTCGGGAGTTACAATGAGCAGTTCTTC.

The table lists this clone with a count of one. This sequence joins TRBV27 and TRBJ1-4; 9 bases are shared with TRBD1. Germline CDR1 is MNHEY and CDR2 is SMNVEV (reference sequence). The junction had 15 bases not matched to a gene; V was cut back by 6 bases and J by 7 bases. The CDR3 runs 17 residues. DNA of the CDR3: TGTGCCAGCAGCCAAACAGGGGGGACAGGGTACGCTGAAAAACTGTTTTTT. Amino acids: CASSQTGGTGYAEKLFF.

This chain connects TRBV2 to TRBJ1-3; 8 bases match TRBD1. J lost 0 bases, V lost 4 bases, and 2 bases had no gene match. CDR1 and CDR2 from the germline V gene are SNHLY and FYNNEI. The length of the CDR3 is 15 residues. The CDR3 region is CASSGTGLSGNTIYF. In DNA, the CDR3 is TGTGCCAGCAGTGGGACAGGGCTCTCTGGAAACACCATATATTTT. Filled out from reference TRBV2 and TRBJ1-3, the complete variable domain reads EPEVTQTPSHQVTQMGQEVILRCVPISNHLYFYWYRQILGQKVEFLVSFYNNEISEKSEIFDDQFSVERPDGSNFTLKIRSTKLEDSAMYFCASSGTGLSGNTIYFGEGSWLTVV.

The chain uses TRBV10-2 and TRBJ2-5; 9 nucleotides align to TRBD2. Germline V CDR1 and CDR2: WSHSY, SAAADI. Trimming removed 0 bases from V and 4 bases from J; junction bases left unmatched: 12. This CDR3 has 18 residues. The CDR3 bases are TGCGCCAGCAGTGAGTCAAATCGCCGGCGGGAGGGCCTAGAGACCCAGTACTTC. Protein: CASSESNRRREGLETQYF.

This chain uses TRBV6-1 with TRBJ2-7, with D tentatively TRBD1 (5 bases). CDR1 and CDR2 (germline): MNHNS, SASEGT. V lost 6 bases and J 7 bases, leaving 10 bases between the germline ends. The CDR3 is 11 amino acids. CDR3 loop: CASSIQGEQYF. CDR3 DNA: TGTGCCAGCAGCATCCAGGGAGAGCAGTACTTC.

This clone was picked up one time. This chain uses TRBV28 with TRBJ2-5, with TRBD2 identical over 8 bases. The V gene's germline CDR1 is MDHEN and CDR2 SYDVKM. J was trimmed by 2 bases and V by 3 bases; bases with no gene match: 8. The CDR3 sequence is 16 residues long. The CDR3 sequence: CASSFPREGDQETQYF. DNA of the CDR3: TGTGCCAGCAGTTTCCCCCGGGAGGGCGATCAAGAGACCCAGTACTTC.